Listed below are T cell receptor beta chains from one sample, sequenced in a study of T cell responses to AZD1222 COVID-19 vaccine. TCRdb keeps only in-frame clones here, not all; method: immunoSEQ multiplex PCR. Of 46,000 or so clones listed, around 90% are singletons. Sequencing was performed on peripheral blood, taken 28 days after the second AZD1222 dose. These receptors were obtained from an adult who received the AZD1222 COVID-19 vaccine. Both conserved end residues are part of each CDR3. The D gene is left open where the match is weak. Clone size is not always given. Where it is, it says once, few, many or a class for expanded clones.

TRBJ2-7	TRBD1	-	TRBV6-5	CASRRDRGYEQYF	TGTGCCAGTAGACGGGACAGGGGCTACGAGCAGTACTTC
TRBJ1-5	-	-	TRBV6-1	CASSEGLGGLLLGQPQHF	TGTGCCAGCAGTGAAGGTCTAGGGGGGCTGCTGCTAGGTCAGCCCCAGCATTTT
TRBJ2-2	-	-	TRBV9	CASSVRGEGGELFF	TGTGCCAGCAGCGTAAGGGGGGAAGGCGGGGAGCTGTTTTTT
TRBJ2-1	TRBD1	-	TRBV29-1	CSVGRTGPVNEQFF	TGCAGCGTTGGAAGGACAGGGCCCGTCAATGAGCAGTTCTTC
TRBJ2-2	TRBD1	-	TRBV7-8	CASSIGGTGGAWNTGELFF	TGTGCCAGCAGCATAGGGGGGACAGGGGGCGCCTGGAACACCGGGGAGCTGTTTTTT
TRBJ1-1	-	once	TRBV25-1	CASVGPGGTEAFF	TGTGCCAGCGTGGGCCCCGGGGGCACTGAAGCTTTCTTT
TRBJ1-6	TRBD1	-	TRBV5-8	CASSQSRDRHSPLHF	TGTGCCAGCAGCCAATCCCGGGACAGGCATTCACCCCTCCACTTT
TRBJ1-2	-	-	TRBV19	CASSPRVKPNYGYTF	TGTGCCAGTAGTCCCCGGGTAAAGCCTAACTATGGCTACACCTTC
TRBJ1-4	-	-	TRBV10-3	CAIRQREVEKLFF	TGTGCCATCAGGCAAAGGGAGGTAGAAAAACTGTTTTTT
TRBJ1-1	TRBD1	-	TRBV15	CATSWGQVGLIF	TGTGCCACCAGCTGGGGACAGGTAGGCTTGATCTTT
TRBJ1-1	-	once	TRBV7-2	CASSLAFDGPWAEAFF	TGTGCCAGCAGCTTAGCCTTCGACGGGCCTTGGGCTGAAGCTTTCTTT
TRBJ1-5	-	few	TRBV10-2	CASMGIMAQPQHF	TGCGCCAGCATGGGGATTATGGCTCAGCCCCAGCATTTT
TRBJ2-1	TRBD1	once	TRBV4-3	CASSQDDRDYNEQFF	TGCGCCAGCAGCCAAGACGACAGGGACTACAATGAGCAGTTCTTC
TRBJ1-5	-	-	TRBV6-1	CASSDRVNQPQHF	TGTGCCAGCAGTGACAGGGTCAATCAGCCCCAGCATTTT
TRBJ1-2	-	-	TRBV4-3	CASSQDQGLANYGYTF	TGCGCCAGCAGCCAAGATCAGGGCTTAGCTAACTATGGCTACACCTTC
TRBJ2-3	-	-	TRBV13	CASSLRLASADTQYF	TGTGCCAGCAGCTTAAGGTTAGCATCGGCAGATACGCAGTATTTT
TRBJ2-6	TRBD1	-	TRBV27	CASRRQGSGANVLTF	TGTGCCAGCAGACGACAGGGTTCTGGGGCCAACGTCCTGACTTTC
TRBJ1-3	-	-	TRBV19	CASSTSGQHSGNTIYF	TGTGCCAGTAGTACATCTGGACAGCACTCTGGAAACACCATATATTTT
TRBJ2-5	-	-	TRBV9	CASSPSMRETQYF	TGTGCCAGCAGTCCCAGTATGCGAGAGACCCAGTACTTC
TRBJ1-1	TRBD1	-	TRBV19	CASSPTGDGTEAFF	TGTGCCAGTAGCCCTACAGGGGACGGCACTGAAGCTTTCTTT
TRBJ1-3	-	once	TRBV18	CASSPVGDGDTIYF	TGTGCCAGCTCTCCGGTAGGGGACGGGGACACCATATATTTT
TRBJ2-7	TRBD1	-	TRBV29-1	CSVEDRASYEQYF	TGCAGCGTGGAGGACAGGGCCTCCTACGAGCAGTACTTC
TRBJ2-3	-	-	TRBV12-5	CASGSLGTTGRTTDTQYF	TGTGCTAGTGGTTCGCTTGGGACGACAGGACGTACCACAGATACGCAGTATTTT
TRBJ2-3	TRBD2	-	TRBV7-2	CASSSSRGGADTQYF	TGTGCCAGCAGCAGCTCACGGGGAGGGGCAGATACGCAGTATTTT
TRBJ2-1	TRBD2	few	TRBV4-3	CASSPRLQRGPEEQFF	TGCGCCAGCAGCCCTCGGCTCCAGCGGGGGCCGGAAGAGCAGTTCTTC
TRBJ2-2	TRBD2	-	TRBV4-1	CASSQPWGGPGELFF	TGCGCCAGCAGCCAACCTTGGGGGGGTCCCGGGGAGCTGTTTTTT
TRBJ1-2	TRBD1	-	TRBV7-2	CASSFAINGQDNTF	TGTGCCAGCAGCTTCGCTATCAACGGACAGGATAACACCTTC
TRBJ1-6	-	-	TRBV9	CASSVEPGNSPLHF	TGTGCCAGCAGCGTAGAGCCCGGTAATTCACCCCTCCACTTT
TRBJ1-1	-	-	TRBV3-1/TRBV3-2	CASSQNPAEAFF	TGTGCCAGCAGCCAAAATCCGGCTGAAGCTTTCTTT